The T cell receptor beta chain described here comes from a study of T-cell memory formation after mild COVID-19. TCRdb re-called the 5' RACE reads with MiXCR, one entry per CDR3 protein. The sample has about 400,000 distinct CDR3 sequences, less than 25% seen once. This CDR3 has 19 amino acids. The V end lost 4 bases, the J end lost 2 bases, and 27 bases lay between the germline ends. Germline V gene data show CDR1 as SGHDN and CDR2 as FVKESK. The specimen sequenced was PBMCs or a T cell subset sorted from them (not recorded which). The V and J genes are TRBV14 and TRBJ2-7; D may be TRBD1 (6 bases). The source of this sequence is an adult woman who had mild COVID-19 (a few samples of this study predate the infection). Cell type and time point are not known. The CDR3 DNA sequence: TGTGCCAGCAGCCTTTGGGGTGGGACGACAGGCTCACTCCCCTACGAGCAGTACTTC. Its protein product is CASSLWGGTTGSLPYEQYF.